Listed below are T cell receptor beta chains from one sample, sequenced in a study of tumor-infiltrating lymphocytes in primary liver carcinoma. TCRdb re-analysed the multiplex PCR reads in MiXCR, keeping a single row per CDR3 protein. This table has 90,000 to 100,000 distinct CDR3 sequences, almost 70% appearing once. Input material: liver tumor tissue from sampling region 5. Receptors originate from a woman aged 60-70 years with primary liver carcinoma and hepatitis B virus infection. Both conserved end residues are part of each CDR3. D genes are given only for firm matches. The listing skips clone size in some rows; elsewhere it reads once, few, many or a size class.

TRBD1,TRBJ1-1,TRBV6-5,NA,TGTGCCAGCAGGCCCGGGGGACAGAAGAACACTGAAGCTTTCTTT,CASRPGGQKNTEAFF
NA,TRBJ1-2,TRBV28,NA,TGTGTCATCGACCCAGAGGATGGCTACACCTTC,CVIDPEDGYTF
TRBD1,TRBJ2-3,TRBV6-6,NA,TGTGTCAGCAGTAGAATGGCCGGACAGGGTGGTACGACAGATACGCATTATTTT,CVSSRMAGQGGTTDTHYF
NA,TRBJ1-2,TRBV6-6,NA,TGTGCCAGCAGTACGGGGGGTGGGGGTGACTACACCTTC,CASSTGGGGDYTF
TRBD1,TRBJ2-7,TRBV2,many,TGTGCCAGCTCTAAACAGGGGGCCTACGAGCAGTACTTC,CASSKQGAYEQYF
TRBD2,TRBJ2-7,TRBV11-2,many,TGTGCCAGCAGCTTAATTTGGGACATAACCCTAGCGGGCCTAGGACGCGAGCAGTACTTC,CASSLIWDITLAGLGREQYF
NA,TRBJ2-4,TRBV11-2,NA,TGTGCCAGCAGCCCAGACAGGCTACTAAGCGGGAAGGACAATCAGTACTTC,CASSPDRLLSGKDNQYF
TRBD2,TRBJ2-7,TRBV6-1,NA,TGTGCCAGCAGCGCCCCTAGCGGGGGATTTCCCTACGAGCAGTACTTC,CASSAPSGGFPYEQYF
NA,TRBJ2-2,TRBV29-1,NA,TGCAGCGCGGCGGAGCGGTCTAACACCGGGGATCTGTTTTTT,CSAAERSNTGDLFF
TRBD2,TRBJ2-3,TRBV12-5,NA,TGTGCTAGTGTTTTGTTAGAAGCGGGAGGCTCTTGGTATTTT,CASVLLEAGGSWYF
NA,TRBJ1-5,TRBV7-9,NA,TGTGCCAGCAACCAAGCAGGGATCCAGCCCCAGCATTTT,CASNQAGIQPQHF
TRBD2,TRBJ2-1,TRBV6-4,few,TGTGCCAGCAGCTCTTCCGGGACTAGCGGCTACAATGAGCAGTTCTTC,CASSSSGTSGYNEQFF
TRBD1,TRBJ1-1,TRBV12-3/TRBV12-4,NA,TGTGCCAGCAGCCAACAGGGGGACACTGAAGCTTTCTTT,CASSQQGDTEAFF
NA,TRBJ1-1,TRBV11-2,few,TGTGCCAGCAGCTTAGGACAGGCGATGGGTGAAGCTCTCTTT,CASSLGQAMGEALF
NA,TRBJ1-1,TRBV5-1,few,TGCGCCAGCAGCTTGGCTGGAGGTGTGAACACTGAAGCTTTCTTT,CASSLAGGVNTEAFF
NA,TRBJ1-4,TRBV4-2,NA,TGTGCCGGCAGCCAGGTGTCAGGGAATGAGAAACTGTTTTTT,CAGSQVSGNEKLFF